This T cell receptor (beta chain) appears in the sequencing data of a study of shared clonotypes between healthy human individuals. About the study: In total, the donors were two women and a few men aged 18 to 49.

Using around 180 ng DNA, approximately 27,000 T cell genomes, the sorted-subset replicate PCRs were run. The table came from immunoSEQ multiplex PCR; TCRdb's copy has only in-frame clones and leaves some out. Of 2,500,000 or so clones in the sample, under 95% were seen once. With regard to this clone: As yet, its antigen is unknown.

Study-level results: All-four-donor shared clonotypes had higher generation probabilities than non-shared clonotypes did.

There are 17 residues in the CDR3. Looked up from germline, CDR1 is LGHNA and CDR2 is YNFKEQ. V was clipped by 4 bases and J by 0 bases, with 15 bases between them. This chain uses TRBV4-2 with TRBJ2-2; D might be TRBD1 (5 bases). Sequencing was performed on naive CD4+ T cells from PBMCs. Indicated subset: CD45RA+ positively selected. This TCR was sampled from a young man in good health. Some clones in this sample may be carry-over from other donors' samples. The CDR3 DNA reads TGTGCCAGCAGCCCTGTCAATACAGGAGCGAACACCGGGGAGCTGTTTTTT. This encodes CASSPVNTGANTGELFF.